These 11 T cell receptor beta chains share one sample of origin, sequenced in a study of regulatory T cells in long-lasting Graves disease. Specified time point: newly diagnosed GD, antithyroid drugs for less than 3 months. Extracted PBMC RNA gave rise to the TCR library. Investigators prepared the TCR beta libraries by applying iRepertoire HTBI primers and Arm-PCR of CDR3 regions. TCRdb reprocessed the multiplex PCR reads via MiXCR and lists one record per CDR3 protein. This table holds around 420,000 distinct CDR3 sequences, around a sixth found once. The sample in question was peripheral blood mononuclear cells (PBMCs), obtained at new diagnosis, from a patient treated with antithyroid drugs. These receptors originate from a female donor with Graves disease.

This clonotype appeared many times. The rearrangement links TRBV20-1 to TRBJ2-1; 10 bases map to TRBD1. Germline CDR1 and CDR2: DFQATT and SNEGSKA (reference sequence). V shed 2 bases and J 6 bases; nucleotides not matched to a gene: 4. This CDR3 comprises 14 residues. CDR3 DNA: TGCAGTGCTAGACTGGGACAGGGGAGCAATGAGCAGTTCTTC. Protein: CSARLGQGSNEQFF.

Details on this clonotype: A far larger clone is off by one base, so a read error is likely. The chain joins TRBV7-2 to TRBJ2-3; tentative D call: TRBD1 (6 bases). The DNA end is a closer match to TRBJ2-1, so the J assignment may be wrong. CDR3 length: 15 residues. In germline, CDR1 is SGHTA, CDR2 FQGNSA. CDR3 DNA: TGTGCCAGCAGCTTAGAAGGACAGAAAAACAATGGGCAGTTCTTC. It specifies CASSLEGQKNNGQFF.

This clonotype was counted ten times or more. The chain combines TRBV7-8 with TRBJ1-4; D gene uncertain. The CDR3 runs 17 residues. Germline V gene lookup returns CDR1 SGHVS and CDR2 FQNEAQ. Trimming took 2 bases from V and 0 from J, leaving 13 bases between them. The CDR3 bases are TGTGCCAGCAGCTTAATTAGAGATTTGGCAACTAATGAAAAACTGTTTTTT. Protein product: CASSLIRDLATNEKLFF.

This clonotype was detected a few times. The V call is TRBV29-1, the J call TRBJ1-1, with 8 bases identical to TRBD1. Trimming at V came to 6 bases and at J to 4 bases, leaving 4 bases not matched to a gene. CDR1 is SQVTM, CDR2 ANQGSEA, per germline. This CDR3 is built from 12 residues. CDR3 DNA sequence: TGCAGCGTCCACGGGACAGGCACTGAAGCTTTCTTT. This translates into CSVHGTGTEAFF.

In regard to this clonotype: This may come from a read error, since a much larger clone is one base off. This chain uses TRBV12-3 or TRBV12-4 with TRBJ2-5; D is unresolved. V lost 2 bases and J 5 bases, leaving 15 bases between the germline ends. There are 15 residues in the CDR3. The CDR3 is CASSLTGRPHETQYF. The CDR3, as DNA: TGTGCCAGCAGTTTAACCGGACGGCCACACGAGACCCAGTACTTC.

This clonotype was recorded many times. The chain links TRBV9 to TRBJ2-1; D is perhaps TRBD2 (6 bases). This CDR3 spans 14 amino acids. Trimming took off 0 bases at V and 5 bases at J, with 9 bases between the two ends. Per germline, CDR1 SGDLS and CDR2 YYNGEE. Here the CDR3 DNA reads TGTGCCAGCAGCGTAGTGTCTAGCGACAATGAGCAGTTCTTC. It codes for CASSVVSSDNEQFF.

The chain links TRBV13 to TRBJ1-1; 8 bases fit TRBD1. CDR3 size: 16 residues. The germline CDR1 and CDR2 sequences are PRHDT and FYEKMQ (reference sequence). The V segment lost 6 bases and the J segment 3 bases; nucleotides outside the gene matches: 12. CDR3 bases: TGTGCCAGCAGGGTCAGGGGGCGGGGTCGGGACACTGAAGCTTTCTTT. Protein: CASRVRGRGRDTEAFF.

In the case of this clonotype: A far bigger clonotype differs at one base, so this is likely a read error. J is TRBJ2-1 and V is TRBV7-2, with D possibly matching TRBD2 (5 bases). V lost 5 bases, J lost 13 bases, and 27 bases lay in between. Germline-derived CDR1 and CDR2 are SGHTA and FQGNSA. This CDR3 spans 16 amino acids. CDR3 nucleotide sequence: TGTGCCAGCAGCCCCCAGGCGGGTAGGTCGCAAGAGACCCAGTTCTTC. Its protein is CASSPQAGRSQETQFF.

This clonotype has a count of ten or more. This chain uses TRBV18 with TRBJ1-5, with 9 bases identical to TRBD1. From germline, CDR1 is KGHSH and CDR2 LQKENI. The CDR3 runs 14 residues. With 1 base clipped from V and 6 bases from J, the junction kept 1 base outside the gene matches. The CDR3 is CASSPQGQGQPQHF. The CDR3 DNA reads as TGTGCCAGCTCACCACAGGGACAGGGTCAGCCCCAGCATTTT.

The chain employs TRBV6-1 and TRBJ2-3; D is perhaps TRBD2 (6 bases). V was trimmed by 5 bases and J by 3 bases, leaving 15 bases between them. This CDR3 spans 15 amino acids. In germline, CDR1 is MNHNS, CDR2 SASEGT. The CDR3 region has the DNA TGTGCCAGCAGTATAGACGGAGGGAGGACAGATACGCAGTATTTT. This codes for CASSIDGGRTDTQYF.

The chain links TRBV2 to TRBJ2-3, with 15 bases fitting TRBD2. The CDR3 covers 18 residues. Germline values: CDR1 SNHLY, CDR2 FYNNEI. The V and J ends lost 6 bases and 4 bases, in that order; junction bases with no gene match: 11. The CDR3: CASSLGLAGGRGADTQYF. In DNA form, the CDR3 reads TGTGCCAGCAGCCTGGGACTAGCGGGAGGTCGAGGGGCAGATACGCAGTATTTT.